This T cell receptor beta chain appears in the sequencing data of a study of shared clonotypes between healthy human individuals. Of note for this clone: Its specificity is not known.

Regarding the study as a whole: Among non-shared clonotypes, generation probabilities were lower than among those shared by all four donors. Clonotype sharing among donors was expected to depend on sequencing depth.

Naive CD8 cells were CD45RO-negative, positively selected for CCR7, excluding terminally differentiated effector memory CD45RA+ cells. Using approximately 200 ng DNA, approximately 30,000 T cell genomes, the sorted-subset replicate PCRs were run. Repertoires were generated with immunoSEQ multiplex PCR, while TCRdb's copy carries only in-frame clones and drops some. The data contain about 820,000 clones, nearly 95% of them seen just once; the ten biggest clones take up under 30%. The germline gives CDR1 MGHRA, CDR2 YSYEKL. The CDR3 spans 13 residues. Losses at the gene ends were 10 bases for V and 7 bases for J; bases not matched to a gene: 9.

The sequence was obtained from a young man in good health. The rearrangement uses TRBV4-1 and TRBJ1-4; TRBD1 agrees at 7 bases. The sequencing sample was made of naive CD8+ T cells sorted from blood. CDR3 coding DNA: TGCGCCACAATGAGCAGGGGGAGTGAAAAACTGTTTTTT. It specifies CATMSRGSEKLFF.